The 27 T cell receptor beta chains listed next were all sequenced from one sample in a study of T cell repertoires in cytomegalovirus infection. In TCRdb, the reads were re-called with MiXCR into one record per CDR3 protein. There are roughly 120,000 distinct CDR3 sequences in the sample; more than 25% occur only once, and around 54% lies in the top ten. What these receptors recognize is not known. Sequencing used CD8+ T cells from cultured PBMCs, obtained from culture after CMV antigen stimulation. The receptors were gathered from a human donor in good health (CMV status not recorded). Some clones in this sample may be carry-over from other donors' samples.

In this sample, this clonotype turned up a few times. One end of the junction fails to match germline, which may point to a read error. The chain has TRBV19 and TRBJ2-3; D remains unclear. The germline V gene encodes CDR1 LNHDA and CDR2 SQIVND (reference sequence). The CDR3 covers 13 residues. The CDR3 DNA reads as TGTGCCAGTAGTGTAGAGATTACAGATACGCAGTATTTT. Translated, it gives CASSVEITDTQYF.

The rearrangement joins TRBV28 to TRBJ1-1; D gene ambiguous. CDR3 length: 14 residues. V shed 6 bases and J shed 1 base, with 12 bases lying between them. The germline CDR1 and CDR2 sequences are MDHEN and SYDVKM. DNA of the CDR3: TGTGCCAGCAGCAATAAGGGCTGGAACACTGAAGCTTTCTTT. Translating gives CASSNKGWNTEAFF.

J is TRBJ2-3 and V is TRBV7-6; 8 bases are a match to TRBD1. The CDR3 spans 15 residues. Germline CDR1 SGHVS, CDR2 FNYEAQ. With V trimmed by 5 bases and J by 0 bases, 4 bases remained unmatched. The CDR3 protein is CASSARDRSTDTQYF. The CDR3 coding sequence is TGTGCCAGCAGCGCCCGGGACAGGAGCACAGATACGCAGTATTTT.

This clonotype came up once. CDR3 protein: CASSPWGTGTDEQYF. CDR3 bases: TGTGCCAGCAGCCCTTGGGGGACAGGGACAGACGAGCAGTACTTC. V gene TRBV7-2 combines with J gene TRBJ2-7; 9 nucleotides align to TRBD1. The V and J ends lost 5 bases and 5 bases, in that order; junction bases with no gene match: 10. Germline-derived CDR1 and CDR2 are SGHTA and FQGNSA. The length of the CDR3 is 15 residues. Supplemented by reference TRBV7-2 and TRBJ2-7, the full variable domain reads GAGVSQSPSNKVTEKGKDVELRCDPISGHTALYWYRQSLGQGLEFLIYFQGNSAPDKSGLPSDRFSAERTGGSVSTLTIQRTQQEDSAVYLCASSPWGTGTDEQYFGPGTRLTVT.

The chain uses TRBV7-6 and TRBJ1-1; TRBD1 matches 7 bases. The V gene's germline CDR1 is SGHVS and CDR2 FNYEAQ. CDR3 length equals 16 residues. The junction had 10 bases not matched to a gene; V was cut back by 3 bases and J by 3 bases. The CDR3 DNA is TGTGCCAGCAGCTTCGCCGGGACAGTCGGCGACACTGAAGCTTTCTTT. It is translated as CASSFAGTVGDTEAFF.

Regarding this clonotype: At one end the junction does not follow the germline gene, possibly because of a read error. The chain employs TRBV6-6 and TRBJ2-2, with 10 nucleotides matching TRBD1. This CDR3 contains 14 residues. Germline V gives CDR1 MNHNY, CDR2 SVGAGI (reference sequence). CDR3 loop: CVSNRQGATGELFF. CDR3 coding DNA: TGTGTCAGCAACCGACAGGGGGCCACCGGGGAGCTGTTTTTT.

J is TRBJ1-2 and V is TRBV10-3, with D maybe TRBD1 (6 bases). Trimming left V 3 bases short and J 0 bases short, with 20 bases between. The V gene's germline CDR1 is ENHRY and CDR2 SYGVKD. CDR3 length: 18 amino acids. CDR3 protein: CAISDLGGASTSNYGYTF. CDR3 nucleotides: TGTGCCATCAGTGACCTCGGGGGGGCGTCAACATCTAACTATGGCTACACCTTC.

The chain uses TRBV6-5 and TRBJ1-6; D is unclear. Germline CDR1 and CDR2: MNHEY and SVGAGI. The CDR3 length is 15 residues. V was clipped by 0 bases and J by 7 bases, with 10 bases between them. The CDR3 loop reads CASSYSRTQNSPLHF. CDR3 in DNA: TGTGCCAGCAGTTACTCTCGGACGCAGAATTCACCCCTCCACTTT.

In this sample, this clonotype turned up once. This chain connects TRBV27 to TRBJ2-3; 9 nucleotides match TRBD2. Trimming at V came to 0 bases and at J to 4 bases, leaving 8 bases not matched to a gene. Germline V gene data show CDR1 as MNHEY and CDR2 as SMNVEV (reference sequence). CDR3 length: 17 amino acids. The CDR3 DNA sequence: TGTGCCAGCAGTTTATCGTCCCTAGCGGGGACCCCAGATACGCAGTATTTT. It translates to CASSLSSLAGTPDTQYF.

A note on this clonotype: A much bigger clone sits one base away, suggesting this may be a read error. The V gene is TRBV7-2, the J gene TRBJ2-1; 12 positions match TRBD2. Unmatched junction bases numbered 6, after V lost 5 bases and J lost 7 bases. Germline V gives CDR1 SGHTA, CDR2 FQGNSA. The CDR3 is 15 residues long. In DNA, the CDR3 is TGTGCCAGCAGCGCACTAGCGGGGGGTTTTAATGAGCAGTTCTTC. The encoded protein is CASSALAGGFNEQFF.

This clonotype was picked up many times. The V and J genes are TRBV20-1 and TRBJ1-5, with 12 nucleotides matching TRBD1. V was clipped by 2 bases and J by 8 bases; unmatched bases: 22. This CDR3 has 20 residues. From germline, CDR1 is DFQATT and CDR2 SNEGSKA (reference sequence). Written as DNA, the CDR3 is TGCAGTGCTAGACCCCCCCCCCCCATCCGGGACAGGGGGCGGGGGAAGCCCCAGCATTTT. It is translated as CSARPPPPIRDRGRGKPQHF.

The gene calls are TRBV6-6 and TRBJ2-2; D ambiguous. This CDR3 contains 11 residues. Germline CDR1 and CDR2: MNHNY and SVGAGI (reference sequence). Trimming stripped 2 bases from V and 7 bases from J, with 2 bases between. CDR3 sequence reads: CASSYGGELFF. CDR3 in DNA: TGTGCCAGCAGTTACGGCGGGGAGCTGTTTTTT.

This rearrangement joins TRBV19 to TRBJ1-6, with D possibly being TRBD1 (5 bases). The germline V gene has CDR1 LNHDA and CDR2 SQIVND (reference sequence). The CDR3 covers 16 residues. Trimming cost V 0 bases and J 10 bases, with 16 bases left between them. CDR3 region: CASSIENRSGRSPLHF. CDR3 nucleotides: TGTGCCAGTAGTATAGAGAACAGGTCAGGACGGTCACCCCTCCACTTT.

This chain joins TRBV15 and TRBJ2-1; TRBD2 might be the D (6 bases). The CDR3 sequence is 16 residues long. The ends were cut back, 0 bases at V and 7 bases at J, with 16 bases in the middle. Germline V gives CDR1 LNHNV, CDR2 YYDKDF (reference sequence). CDR3 sequence (DNA): TGTGCCACCAGCAGAGATGGGGCAGGGCGGGGAAATGAGCAGTTCTTC. This codes for CATSRDGAGRGNEQFF.

This clonotype was recorded many times. The chain employs TRBV7-6 and TRBJ2-7; TRBD2 might be the D (6 bases). V lost 0 bases and J lost 5, with 8 bases in between. Germline CDR1 and CDR2: SGHVS and FNYEAQ. The CDR3 totals 13 residues. CDR3: CASSLARRDEQYF. The CDR3 DNA reads as TGTGCCAGCAGCTTAGCACGGAGGGACGAGCAGTACTTC.

The chain links TRBV4-3 to TRBJ2-3; 9 bases agree with TRBD2. Germline CDR1 reads LGHNA; CDR2 reads YSLEER. The CDR3 totals 18 residues. The ends lost 2 bases at V and 2 bases at J; junction bases unmatched: 11. The CDR3, as DNA: TGCGCCAGCAGCCAAAGGGCCGGGGCGGGGGGGCCCACAGATACGCAGTATTTT. Translation: CASSQRAGAGGPTDTQYF.

V usage is TRBV20-1 and J usage is TRBJ1-2; the match to TRBD1 covers 7 bases. CDR3 size: 14 residues. CDR1 is DFQATT, CDR2 SNEGSKA, per germline (reference sequence). With 0 bases clipped from V and 6 bases from J, the junction kept 7 bases outside the gene matches. The CDR3 spells CSARDGTAGDGYTF. The CDR3 DNA reads as TGCAGTGCTAGAGATGGGACAGCGGGGGATGGCTACACCTTC.

This clonotype was seen a single time. The chain carries TRBV6-2 or TRBV6-3 and TRBJ2-1, with 11 positions matching TRBD2. V lost 7 bases, J lost 11 bases, and 4 bases stayed unmatched. The CDR3 spans 12 residues. Germline CDR1 MNHEY, CDR2 SVGEGT. The CDR3 here is CASITSGGKQFF. The CDR3 region has the DNA TGTGCCAGCATAACTAGCGGGGGCAAGCAGTTCTTC.

The rearrangement uses TRBV6-6 and TRBJ1-5; no clear D gene. The CDR3 runs 11 residues. V dropped 5 bases and J dropped 10 bases, with 9 bases sitting between them. The germline V gene encodes CDR1 MNHNY and CDR2 SVGAGI (reference sequence). The CDR3 region is CASSEDGPQHF. As DNA, the CDR3 is TGTGCCAGCAGTGAGGATGGCCCCCAGCATTTT.

In its sample, this clonotype was seen many times. The chain employs TRBV6-1 and TRBJ2-7, with a weak D call TRBD1 (6 bases). The CDR3 length is 15 residues. Trimming took off 6 bases at V and 0 bases at J, with 15 bases between the two ends. The germline V gene has CDR1 MNHNS and CDR2 SASEGT. Here the CDR3 reads CASRPKRGSSYEQYF. The CDR3 bases are TGTGCCAGCAGGCCCAAAAGGGGGAGCTCCTACGAGCAGTACTTC.

The J gene is TRBJ2-7, the V gene TRBV12-3 or TRBV12-4, with unresolved D. Trimming took off 6 bases at V and 5 bases at J, with 14 bases between the two ends. This CDR3 has 13 residues. CDR3 in DNA: TGTGCCAGCAGCCCTTCCCCCCTTGACGAGCAGTACTTC. Its translation is CASSPSPLDEQYF.

This clonotype was seen many times. This sequence joins TRBV7-8 and TRBJ2-1, with D possibly being TRBD1 (5 bases). Trimming shortened V by 1 base and J by 8 bases, and 9 bases separated the two germline ends. The CDR3 consists of 13 residues. Germline loops: CDR1 SGHVS, CDR2 FQNEAQ. The CDR3 nucleotides read TGTGCCAGCAGCTTAGGTGCAGGGTATGAGCAGTTCTTC. It translates to CASSLGAGYEQFF. The full variable domain, with the rest looked up from reference TRBV7-8 and TRBJ2-1, is GAGVSQSPRYKVAKRGQDVALRCDPISGHVSLFWYQQALGQGPEFLTYFQNEAQLDKSGLPSDRFFAERPEGSVSTLKIQRTQQEDSAVYLCASSLGAGYEQFFGPGTRLTVL.

The chain joins TRBV25-1 to TRBJ1-2, with TRBD1 as a possible D gene (6 bases). Per germline, CDR1 MGHDK and CDR2 SYGVNS. The V gene lost 1 base and the J gene lost 4 bases, with 10 bases spanning the gap. There are 14 residues in the CDR3. The CDR3 loop is CASSEWEGGYGYTF. The CDR3 nucleotides are TGTGCCAGCAGTGAATGGGAGGGGGGCTATGGCTACACCTTC.

CDR3 sequence reads: CASSLATSLTSTQYF. The DNA of the CDR3 is TGTGCCAGCAGCCTAGCAACATCCCTAACCTCTACGCAGTATTTT. The rearrangement uses TRBV2 and TRBJ2-3; perhaps TRBD2 as D (5 bases). Germline-derived CDR1 and CDR2 are SNHLY and FYNNEI. CDR3 length: 15 amino acids. The germline V and J ends were trimmed by 6 bases and 8 bases, with 21 bases remaining between them.

This chain joins TRBV6-2 or TRBV6-3 and TRBJ2-1; perhaps TRBD1 as D (5 bases). CDR1 MNHEY and CDR2 SVGEGT come from the germline V gene. CDR3 length: 14 residues. Between the trimmed V and J ends, which lost 2 bases and 6 bases, there was a span of 11 bases. This CDR3 is CASSYGAASNEQFF. The CDR3 nucleotides read TGTGCCAGCAGTTACGGGGCAGCTTCCAATGAGCAGTTCTTC.

This clonotype was seen a few times. V is TRBV4-2 and J is TRBJ2-5; 10 bases line up with TRBD1. Germline V gives CDR1 LGHNA, CDR2 YNFKEQ. The length of the CDR3 is 17 residues. V lost 4 bases and J lost 3; bases outside the gene matches: 11. Here the CDR3 reads CASSPHGAGTGEETQYF. The CDR3 region has the DNA TGTGCCAGCAGCCCCCATGGGGCCGGGACAGGGGAAGAGACCCAGTACTTC.

The chain links TRBV27 to TRBJ2-3; no firm D call. The CDR3 spans 11 residues. Trimming pared 3 bases from V and 5 bases from J, leaving 3 bases between. Germline lookup yields CDR1 MNHEY and CDR2 SMNVEV (reference sequence). The CDR3: CASSFKDTQYF. The CDR3 nucleotides read TGTGCCAGCAGTTTCAAAGATACGCAGTATTTT.